This is a list of T cell receptor beta chains from one sample in a study of T cell repertoires in ileal Crohn's disease. The repertoire was sequenced with immunoSEQ multiplex PCR; TCRdb's copy has only in-frame clones and lacks some. The data show roughly 5,100 clones, around 85% seen once. The specimen sequenced was ileal tissue. The receptors come from an adult with Crohn's disease. CDR3s include the opening cysteine and the closing phenylalanine or tryptophan.

CDR3: CASSSGAFYEQYF
J: TRBJ2-7
V: TRBV5-8

CDR3: CASSLAGTGPYGYTF
J: TRBJ1-2
V: TRBV5-4

CDR3: CATSRGGLGETQYF
J: TRBJ2-5
V: TRBV15

CDR3: CASSLNPVLNYGYTF
J: TRBJ1-2
V: TRBV5-1

CDR3: CASSEPGNQPQHF
J: TRBJ1-5
V: TRBV2

CDR3: CASSPSSSSYNEQFF
J: TRBJ2-1
V: TRBV5-4

CDR3: CASRTPAGGMAEAFF
J: TRBJ1-1
V: TRBV19

CDR3: CASSVDKDRIAFF
J: TRBJ1-1
V: TRBV7-2

CDR3: CASSLTGVSGELFF
J: TRBJ2-2
V: TRBV5-6

CDR3: CASSERGNTEAFF
J: TRBJ1-1
V: TRBV2